This T cell receptor (beta chain) was obtained from a study of T-cell memory formation after mild COVID-19. Whole-study context: TCR clusters were mostly confined to one donor each. Findings and caveats of the study: Shrinking CD4+ clones were chiefly CM and EM; CD8+ ones were chiefly EMRA.

CDR3 length equals 15 residues. Germline assignment: CDR1 LGHNA and CDR2 YNFKEQ. Trimming cost V 0 bases and J 4 bases, with 12 bases left between them. From 5'RACE with constant-segment primers came TCR alpha and TCR beta cDNA libraries that carried sample barcodes and UMIs. One entry per CDR3 protein results from TCRdb running MiXCR on the 5' RACE reads. The profile shows 300,000 to 350,000 distinct CDR3 sequences, 19% of them singletons. Turning to this clonotype: The antigen is undetermined.

The sample comprised PBMCs or a T cell subset sorted from them (not recorded which). This TCR was recovered from a man younger than 30 who had mild COVID-19 (a few samples of this study predate the infection). Cell type and time point are not known. This rearrangement joins TRBV4-2 to TRBJ1-2, with unresolved D. CDR3 sequence (DNA): TGTGCCAGCAGCCAAGATGCAACGATCCCCTATGGCTACACCTTC. This encodes CASSQDATIPYGYTF.